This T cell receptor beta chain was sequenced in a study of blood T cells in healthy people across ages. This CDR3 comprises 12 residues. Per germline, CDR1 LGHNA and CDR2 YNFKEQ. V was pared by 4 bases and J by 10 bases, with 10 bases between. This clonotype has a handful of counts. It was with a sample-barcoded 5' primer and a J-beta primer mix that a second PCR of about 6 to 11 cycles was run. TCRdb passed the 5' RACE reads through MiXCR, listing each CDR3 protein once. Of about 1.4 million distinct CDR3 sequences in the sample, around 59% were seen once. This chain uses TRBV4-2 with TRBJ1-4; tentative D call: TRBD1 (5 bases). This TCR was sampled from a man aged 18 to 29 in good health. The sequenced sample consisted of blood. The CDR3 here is CASSPPGGKLFF. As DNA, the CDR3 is TGTGCCAGCAGCCCCCCGGGGGGAAAACTGTTTTTT.